This T cell receptor beta chain was found in a study of T cell responses to AZD1222 COVID-19 vaccine. Overall study findings and caveats: Spike-specific TCR repertoires showed rising breadth and depth after two AZD1222 doses.

Some clones are missing from TCRdb's copy, which holds only in-frame ones; the method was immunoSEQ multiplex PCR. The table shows 120,000 to 150,000 clones, with around 91% occurring only once. Comment on this clone: The antigen is unknown.

The sample was peripheral blood, taken 28 days after the second AZD1222 dose. This sequence originates from an adult who received the AZD1222 COVID-19 vaccine.

The DNA for the CDR3 is TGTGCCAGCAGCTTAGGGTTAGGTACAAACCAAGAGACCCAGTACTTC. The encoded protein is CASSLGLGTNQETQYF. The rearrangement joins TRBV7-6 to TRBJ2-5; no clear D gene. The germline gives CDR1 SGHVS, CDR2 FNYEAQ. This CDR3 spans 16 amino acids. V lost 1 base to trimming and J lost 0 bases, with 12 bases between them. The full variable domain, completed using reference TRBV7-6 and TRBJ2-5, is GAGVSQSPRYKVTKRGQDVALRCDPISGHVSLYWYRQALGQGPEFLTYFNYEAQQDKSGLPNDRFSAERPEGSISTLTIQRTEQRDSAMYRCASSLGLGTNQETQYFGPGTRLLVL.